The T cell receptor (beta chain) under discussion was sequenced for a study of T cells in Graves' hyperthyroidism and ophthalmopathy. Whole-study context: Before any treatment, at initial diagnosis, peripheral blood was collected.

This clonotype was observed a few times. This CDR3 region has 14 residues. V was pared by 7 bases and J by 4 bases, with 8 bases of the junction left unmatched. Germline V gene data show CDR1 as LNHDA and CDR2 as SQIVND (reference sequence). What was amplified from RNA transcripts were TCR beta CDR3 regions. HTBI primers were employed in a first-round RT-PCR of the TCR CDR3. One entry per CDR3 protein results from TCRdb running MiXCR on the multiplex PCR reads. Here the sample spans roughly 290,000 distinct CDR3 sequences, roughly 15% being singletons. Diagnosis of hyperthyroidism was new in patients aged 18 to 65, and its duration was under 2 months.

The receptor's source is a woman between 40 and 50 years old with Graves' hyperthyroidism. The V call is TRBV19, the J call TRBJ1-2, with 8 bases matching TRBD1. Sequenced input: blood. The CDR3 region is CASIPGTGIYGYTF. DNA for the CDR3: TGTGCCAGTATCCCCGGGACAGGCATCTATGGCTACACCTTC.